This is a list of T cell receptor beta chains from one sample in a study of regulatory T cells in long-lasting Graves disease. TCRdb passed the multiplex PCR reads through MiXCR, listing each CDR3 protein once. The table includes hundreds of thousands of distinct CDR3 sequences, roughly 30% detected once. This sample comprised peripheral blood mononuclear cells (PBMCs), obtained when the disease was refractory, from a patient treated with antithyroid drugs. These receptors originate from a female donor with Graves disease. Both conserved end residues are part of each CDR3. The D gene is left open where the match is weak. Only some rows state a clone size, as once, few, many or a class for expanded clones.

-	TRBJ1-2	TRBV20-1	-	CSARFEGDYGYTF	TGCAGTGCTAGGTTTGAAGGTGACTATGGCTACACCTTC
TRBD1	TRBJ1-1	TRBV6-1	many	CASIKQGLNTEAFF	TGTGCCAGCATCAAACAGGGGCTGAACACTGAAGCTTTCTTT
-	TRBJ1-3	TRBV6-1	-	CASRRRVDPGNTIYF	TGTGCCAGCAGGCGCAGGGTTGACCCTGGAAACACCATATATTTT
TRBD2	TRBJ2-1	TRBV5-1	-	CASTVGTSGNYNEQFF	TGCGCCAGCACCGTGGGGACTAGCGGGAACTACAATGAGCAGTTCTTC
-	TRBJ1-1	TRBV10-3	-	CAISDSVMNTEAFF	TGTGCCATCAGTGATTCAGTAATGAACACTGAAGCTTTCTTT
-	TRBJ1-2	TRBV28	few	CASSFPLGTFYGYTF	TGTGCCAGCAGTTTCCCCCTGGGCACCTTCTATGGCTACACCTTC
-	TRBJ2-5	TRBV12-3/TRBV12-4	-	CASSLARGGGETQYF	TGTGCCAGCAGTTTAGCCCGTGGAGGGGGGGAGACCCAGTACTTC
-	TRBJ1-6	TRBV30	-	CAWSPTGQGSPLHF	TGTGCCTGGAGCCCCACGGGTCAGGGATCACCCCTCCACTTT
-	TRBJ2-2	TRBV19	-	CASSITGQTGELFF	TGTGCCAGTAGTATTACCGGGCAAACCGGGGAGCTGTTTTTT
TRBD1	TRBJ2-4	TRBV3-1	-	CASSQVPGQGNIQYF	TGTGCCAGCAGCCAAGTCCCGGGACAGGGAAACATTCAGTACTTC
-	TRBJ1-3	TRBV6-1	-	CASSEVAFIGQGGNTIYF	TGTGCCAGCAGTGAGGTTGCATTTATTGGACAAGGGGGAAACACCATATATTTT
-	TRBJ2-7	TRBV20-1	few	CSARGASLTYEQYF	TGCAGTGCTAGGGGGGCTAGCCTAACCTACGAGCAGTACTTC
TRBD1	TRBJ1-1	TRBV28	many	CASSLLRTGWNTEAFF	TGTGCCAGCAGTTTACTCCGGACAGGATGGAACACTGAAGCTTTCTTT
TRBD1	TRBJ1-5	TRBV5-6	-	CASSTHVGTGNQPQHF	TGTGCCAGCAGCACCCATGTGGGGACAGGGAATCAGCCCCAGCATTTT
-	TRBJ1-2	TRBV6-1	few	CASSPWGIEGSGYTF	TGTGCCAGCAGCCCATGGGGTATCGAGGGATCTGGCTACACCTTC
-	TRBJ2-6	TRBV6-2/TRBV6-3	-	CASSYPGSEKGANVLTF	TGTGCCAGCAGTTACCCCGGGAGCGAAAAAGGGGCCAACGTCCTGACTTTC
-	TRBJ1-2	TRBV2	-	CASSEVGALTALGYGYTF	TGTGCCAGCAGTGAAGTTGGCGCTTTGACAGCGTTGGGGTATGGCTACACCTTC
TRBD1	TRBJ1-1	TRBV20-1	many	CSASGQGGEAFF	TGCAGTGCTAGTGGACAGGGCGGTGAAGCTTTCTTT
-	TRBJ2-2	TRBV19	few	CASSDGTTQNTGELFF	TGTGCCAGTAGTGACGGGACAACTCAGAACACCGGGGAGCTGTTTTTT
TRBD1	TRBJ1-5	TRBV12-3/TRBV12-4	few	CASMPGQGPHQPQHF	TGTGCCAGCATGCCGGGACAGGGGCCCCATCAGCCCCAGCATTTT
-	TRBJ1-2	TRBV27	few	CASSPGRLRGYTF	TGTGCCAGCAGTCCCGGGCGGCTCAGGGGCTACACCTTC
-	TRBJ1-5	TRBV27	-	CASSFGSKRQPQHF	TGTGCCAGCAGTTTCGGCAGTAAACGACAGCCCCAGCATTTT
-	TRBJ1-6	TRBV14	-	CASSQRWPDRDGPLHF	TGTGCCAGCAGCCAAAGGTGGCCGGACCGCGATGGCCCCCTCCACTTT
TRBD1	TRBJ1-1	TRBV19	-	CASIEGRGPFDTEAFF	TGTGCCAGTATCGAGGGGAGGGGGCCTTTCGACACTGAAGCTTTCTTT
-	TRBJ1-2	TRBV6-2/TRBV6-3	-	CASSYVINYGYTF	TGTGCCAGCAGTTACGTGATTAACTATGGCTACACCTTC
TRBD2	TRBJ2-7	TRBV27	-	CASSPFLSGYSYEQYF	TGTGCCAGCAGTCCCTTCCTTAGCGGGTACTCCTACGAGCAGTACTTC
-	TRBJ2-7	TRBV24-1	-	CATSDWGDEQYF	TGTGCCACCAGTGATTGGGGTGACGAGCAGTACTTC
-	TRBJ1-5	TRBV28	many	CASSIGQPQHF	TGTGCCAGCAGTATTGGCCAGCCCCAGCATTTT
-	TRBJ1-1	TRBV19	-	CASSTWGTEAFF	TGTGCCAGTAGTACCTGGGGGACTGAAGCTTTCTTT
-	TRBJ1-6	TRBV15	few	CATSSQPNSPLHF	TGTGCCACCAGCAGCCAACCTAATTCACCCCTCCACTTT
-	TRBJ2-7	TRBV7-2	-	CASSKETGPYEQYF	TGTGCCAGCAGCAAAGAGACAGGCCCCTACGAGCAGTACTTC
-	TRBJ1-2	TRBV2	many	CASRDRAMDYTF	TGTGCCAGCCGTGACAGAGCTATGGACTACACCTTC
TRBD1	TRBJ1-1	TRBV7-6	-	CASSMTGGSAEAFF	TGTGCCAGCAGCATGACAGGGGGCTCAGCTGAAGCTTTCTTT
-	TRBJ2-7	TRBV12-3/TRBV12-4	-	CASSLGGPVYEQYF	TGTGCCAGCAGTTTAGGGGGTCCCGTTTACGAGCAGTACTTC
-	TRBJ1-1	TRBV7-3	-	CASSFQEGTEAFF	TGTGCCAGCAGCTTTCAGGAGGGCACTGAAGCTTTCTTT
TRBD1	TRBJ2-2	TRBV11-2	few	CASRHSGGTGELFF	TGTGCCAGCAGGCACTCAGGGGGCACCGGGGAGCTGTTTTTT
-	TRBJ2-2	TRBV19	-	CASSMWAGRGREDTGELFF	TGTGCCAGTAGTATGTGGGCGGGAAGGGGAAGGGAAGACACCGGGGAGCTGTTTTTT
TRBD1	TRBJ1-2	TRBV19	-	CASSFFDRGYGYTF	TGTGCCAGTAGTTTTTTCGACAGGGGGTATGGCTACACCTTC
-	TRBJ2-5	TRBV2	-	CASSKLVLETQYF	TGTGCCAGCAGTAAACTAGTCCTCGAGACCCAGTACTTC
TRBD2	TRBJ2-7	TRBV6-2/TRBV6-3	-	CASRLGLAGGRYF	TGTGCCAGCAGATTGGGACTAGCGGGAGGAAGGTACTTC
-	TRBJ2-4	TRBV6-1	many	CASSDQRGGDIQYF	TGTGCCAGCAGTGACCAACGAGGGGGGGACATTCAGTACTTC
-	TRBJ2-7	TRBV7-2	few	CASSLIGTLEYEQYF	TGTGCCAGCAGCTTGATCGGGACACTAGAGTACGAGCAGTACTTC
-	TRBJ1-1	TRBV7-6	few	CASSLAEGTTEAFF	TGTGCCAGCAGCTTAGCCGAGGGTACCACTGAAGCTTTCTTT
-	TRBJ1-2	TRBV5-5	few	CASSASLRTGYYGYTF	TGTGCCAGCAGCGCGTCACTACGAACAGGCTACTATGGCTACACCTTC
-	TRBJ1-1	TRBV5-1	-	CASSSYRESTEAFF	TGCGCCAGCAGCTCATACAGGGAATCCACTGAAGCTTTCTTT
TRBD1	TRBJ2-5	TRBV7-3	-	CASSPRSTGLVKTQYF	TGTGCCAGCAGCCCACGATCGACAGGGTTGGTAAAGACCCAGTACTTC
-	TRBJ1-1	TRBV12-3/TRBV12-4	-	CASREQYTEAFF	TGTGCCAGCAGAGAACAATACACTGAAGCTTTCTTT
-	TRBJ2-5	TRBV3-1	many	CASSQVGQETQYF	TGTGCCAGCAGCCAAGTTGGACAAGAGACCCAGTACTTC
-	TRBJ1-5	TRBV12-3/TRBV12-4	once	CASSSTPRPQHF	TGTGCCAGCAGTTCGACCCCTCGGCCCCAGCATTTT
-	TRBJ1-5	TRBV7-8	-	CASSLELYQPQHF	TGTGCCAGCAGCTTAGAGTTGTATCAGCCCCAGCATTTT
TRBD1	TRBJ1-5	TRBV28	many	CASSLRAGGASNQPQHF	TGTGCCAGCAGTTTAAGGGCAGGGGGCGCGAGCAATCAGCCCCAGCATTTT
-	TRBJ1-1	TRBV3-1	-	CASSQDASFNTEAFF	TGTGCCAGCAGCCAAGATGCCAGCTTTAACACTGAAGCTTTCTTT
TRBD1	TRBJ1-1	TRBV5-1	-	CASSWGQGEAFF	TGCGCCAGCAGCTGGGGACAGGGTGAAGCTTTCTTT
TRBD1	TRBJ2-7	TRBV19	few	CASSNKPGTGPEQYF	TGTGCCAGTAGTAACAAGCCCGGGACAGGCCCCGAGCAGTACTTC
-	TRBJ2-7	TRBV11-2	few	CASSLGGRALAPQYF	TGTGCCAGCAGCTTAGGAGGCAGGGCCCTCGCCCCCCAGTACTTC